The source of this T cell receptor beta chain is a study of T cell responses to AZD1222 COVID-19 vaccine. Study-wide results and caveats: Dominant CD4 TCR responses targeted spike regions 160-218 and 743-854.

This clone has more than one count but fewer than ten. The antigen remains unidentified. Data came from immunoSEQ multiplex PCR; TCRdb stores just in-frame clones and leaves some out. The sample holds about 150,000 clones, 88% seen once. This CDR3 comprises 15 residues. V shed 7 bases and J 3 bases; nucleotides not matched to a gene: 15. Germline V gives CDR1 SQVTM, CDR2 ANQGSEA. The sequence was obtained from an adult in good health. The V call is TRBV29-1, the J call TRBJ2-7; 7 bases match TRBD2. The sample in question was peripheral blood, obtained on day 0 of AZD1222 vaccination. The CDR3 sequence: CSAASGSGLYYEQYF. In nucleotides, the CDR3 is TGCAGCGCCGCTTCGGGTAGCGGGTTATACTACGAGCAGTACTTC.